This T cell receptor beta chain came from a study of OX40 agonist ivuxolimab in advanced cancers. Study as a whole: More than 35% of patients had received prior checkpoint inhibitor therapy.

The protocol was immunoSEQ multiplex PCR, while the TCRdb copy is restricted to in-frame clones and leaves out a portion. The sample has 90,000 to 120,000 clones, approximately 90% seen once. Study findings and constraints: Partial responders treated at 0.1-3.0 mg/kg exhibited clonal expansion among the lowest measured.

On this clone: Its matching antigen is unknown.

The CDR3 sequence is 15 residues long. Germline CDR1 and CDR2: SGDLS and YYNGEE. The junction had 3 bases not matched to a gene; V was cut back by 0 bases and J by 4 bases. The chain carries TRBV9 and TRBJ2-5, with 10 bases matching TRBD1. The clonotype originates from an adult with an advanced solid tumor such as melanoma, head and neck, liver or kidney cancer. Here the sequenced sample was CD4+ or CD8+ T cells sorted from blood, taken in a trial of the OX40 agonist ivuxolimab. In DNA, the CDR3 is TGTGCCAGCAGCGTAGGGGACAGGGGAGTAGAGACCCAGTACTTC. It is translated as CASSVGDRGVETQYF.